The next 10 T cell receptor beta chains were all read from a single sample in a study of control samples from healthy donors and cancer patients. The table came from immunoSEQ multiplex PCR; TCRdb's copy has only in-frame clones and leaves some out. The sample yields roughly 20,000 clones, roughly four fifths seen once. The sample consisted of PBMCs. These receptors were obtained from a man older than 75 with head and neck cancer.

The CDR3 here is CASSRTRGGDGYTF. CDR3 nucleotide sequence: TGTGCCAGCAGCCGCACCCGGGGAGGGGACGGCTACACCTTC. The gene calls are TRBV6-6 and TRBJ1-2; perhaps TRBD1 as D (5 bases). The CDR3 spans 14 residues. CDR1 and CDR2 from the germline V gene are MNHNY and SVGAGI (reference sequence). V gave up 6 bases and J gave up 8 bases, with 19 bases separating them.

The sample holds one count of this clone. The rearrangement uses TRBV7-4 and TRBJ2-7, with 10 bases fitting TRBD1. The trim removed 2 bases at V and 3 bases at J, leaving 7 bases unmatched. The CDR3 sequence is 16 residues long. In germline, CDR1 is SGHVT, CDR2 SQSDAQ. The CDR3 DNA reads TGTGCCAGCAGCTTAATAGTCTGGACAGGGGGCTACGAGCAGTACTTC. Protein sequence: CASSLIVWTGGYEQYF. Full variable domain (missing parts from reference TRBV7-4 and TRBJ2-7): GAGVSQSPRYKVAKRGRDVALRCDSISGHVTLYWYRQTLGQGSEVLTYSQSDAQRDKSGRPSGRFSAERPERSVSTLKIQRTEQGDSAVYLCASSLIVWTGGYEQYFGPGTRLTVT.

This clone was seen more than once but under ten times. This chain connects TRBV19 to TRBJ1-4; D not resolved. With 5 bases removed from V and 0 bases from J, the gap between germline ends came to 7 bases. This CDR3 comprises 14 residues. Germline CDR1 is LNHDA and CDR2 is SQIVND (reference sequence). CDR3 nucleotides: TGTGCCAGTAGTCGGACCACAACTAATGAAAAACTGTTTTTT. The encoded protein is CASSRTTTNEKLFF.

The V and J genes are TRBV28 and TRBJ1-2, with D perhaps TRBD1 (6 bases). The germline gives CDR1 MDHEN, CDR2 SYDVKM. This CDR3 spans 17 amino acids. Trimming cost V 5 bases and J 4 bases, with 23 bases left between them. CDR3 DNA sequence: TGTGCCAGCAGTACTGAGACACGAGACAGGAACCGCTATGGCTACACCTTC. Amino acid sequence: CASSTETRDRNRYGYTF.

The chain links TRBV19 to TRBJ2-7, with 9 bases matching TRBD1. This CDR3 has 13 amino acids. Germline V CDR1 and CDR2: LNHDA, SQIVND (reference sequence). The trim removed 10 bases at V and 5 bases at J, leaving 9 bases unmatched. The chain's CDR3 is CATQGAFYNEQYF. The CDR3 bases are TGTGCCACACAGGGGGCGTTTTACAACGAGCAGTACTTC. Looking up the rest from reference TRBV19 and TRBJ2-7 gives the full variable domain: DGGITQSPKYLFRKEGQNVTLSCEQNLNHDAMYWYRQDPGQGLRLIYYSQIVNDFQKGDIAEGYSVSREKKESFPLTVTSAQKNPTAFYLCATQGAFYNEQYFGPGTRLTVT.

The CDR3 DNA sequence: TGTGCCAGCAGCTTCAGTACTAGCAACCAAGAGACCCAGTACTTC. Protein: CASSFSTSNQETQYF. This rearrangement joins TRBV11-2 to TRBJ2-5; possible D gene TRBD2, 6 bases. The germline V and J ends were trimmed by 3 bases and 0 bases, with 11 bases remaining between them. The CDR3 extends over 15 amino acids. The V gene's germline CDR1 is SGHAT and CDR2 FQNNGV. Full variable domain (missing parts from reference TRBV11-2 and TRBJ2-5): EAGVAQSPRYKIIEKRQSVAFWCNPISGHATLYWYQQILGQGPKLLIQFQNNGVVDDSQLPKDRFSAERLKGVDSTLKIQPAKLEDSAVYLCASSFSTSNQETQYFGPGTRLLVL.

V is TRBV3-1 (or the pseudogene TRBV3-2) and J is TRBJ1-6, with 8 bases aligning to TRBD1. J gave up 5 bases and V 4 bases, and 1 base lay outside the gene matches. The CDR3 loop spans 14 amino acids. Germline CDR1 and CDR2: LGHDT and YNNKEL (reference sequence). The CDR3 spells CASSRTGNNSPLHF. CDR3 DNA sequence: TGTGCCAGCAGCCGGACAGGGAATAATTCACCCCTCCACTTT.

The V gene is TRBV20-1, the J gene TRBJ1-1; D not resolved. This CDR3 region has 14 residues. V was shortened by 3 bases and J by 1 base, with 12 bases between the two germline ends. Looked up from germline, CDR1 is DFQATT and CDR2 is SNEGSKA (reference sequence). The CDR3 protein is CSASNADKNTEAFF. CDR3 coding DNA: TGCAGTGCTAGTAACGCCGATAAGAACACTGAAGCTTTCTTT.

This clone appeared once. The V and J genes are TRBV7-2 and TRBJ1-6; 7 bases map to TRBD1. Germline-derived CDR1 and CDR2 are SGHTA and FQGNSA. The CDR3 totals 15 residues. V was clipped by 5 bases and J by 8 bases; unmatched bases: 9. The CDR3: CASSAREGADSPLHF. CDR3 coding DNA: TGTGCCAGCAGCGCCCGGGAGGGGGCCGATTCACCCCTCCACTTT.

This chain connects TRBV11-2 to TRBJ1-1; 7 positions match TRBD1. Germline lookup yields CDR1 SGHAT and CDR2 FQNNGV. With V trimmed by 1 base and J by 2 bases, 4 bases remained unmatched. CDR3 length: 15 residues. CDR3 DNA sequence: TGTGCCAGCAGCTTAGGACAGGGCGACAACACTGAAGCTTTCTTT. Translating gives CASSLGQGDNTEAFF.